The 20 T cell receptor beta chains below were found in one sample sequenced in a study of blood T cell repertoires in COVID-19. TCRdb keeps only in-frame clones here, not all; method: immunoSEQ multiplex PCR. This table holds some 41,000 clones, roughly 90% found once. The sequenced material came from peripheral blood. These receptors were collected from a man in his sixties with active COVID-19.

The rearrangement uses TRBV5-1 and TRBJ1-3; a weak D match, TRBD1 (6 bases). The CDR3 contains 13 residues. V was shortened by 5 bases and J by 3 bases, with 9 bases between the two germline ends. Germline V gives CDR1 SGHRS, CDR2 YFSETQ. CDR3: CASSGGGGNTIYF. CDR3 DNA: TGCGCCAGCAGTGGGGGCGGTGGAAACACCATATATTTT.

The rearrangement links TRBV6-5 to TRBJ1-1; a possible D gene is TRBD1 (5 bases). Germline assignment: CDR1 MNHEY and CDR2 SVGAGI. The CDR3 covers 10 residues. The V gene lost 8 bases and the J gene lost 9 bases, with 10 bases spanning the gap. In DNA, the CDR3 is TGTGCCAGCCCCCAGGGCAAAGCTTTCTTT. It translates to CASPQGKAFF.

V gene TRBV10-1 combines with J gene TRBJ1-2, with 10 positions matching TRBD1. Germline loops: CDR1 WNHNN, CDR2 SYGVQD (reference sequence). The CDR3 is 12 amino acids. With V trimmed by 10 bases and J by 8 bases, 7 bases remained unmatched. Here the CDR3 reads CATGQGVEGYTF. The DNA for the CDR3 is TGCGCCACCGGACAGGGGGTGGAAGGCTACACCTTC.

The rearrangement links TRBV12-5 to TRBJ2-5; D might be TRBD1 (6 bases). Germline values: CDR1 LGHNT, CDR2 FRNRAP. Between the trimmed V and J ends, which lost 8 bases and 2 bases, there was a span of 12 bases. The CDR3 spans 13 residues. CDR3 protein: CASSTGLQETQYF. The DNA of the CDR3 is TGTGCTAGTTCCACAGGGTTACAAGAGACCCAGTACTTC.

This clone was recorded a few times. This chain connects TRBV25-1 to TRBJ2-1; the D is unclear. This CDR3 contains 12 residues. V lost 6 bases to trimming and J lost 8 bases, with 11 bases between them. Germline assignment: CDR1 MGHDK and CDR2 SYGVNS. The CDR3 loop reads CASSHSYHEQFF. The CDR3 nucleotides are TGTGCCAGCAGCCACAGTTACCATGAGCAGTTCTTC.

The chain joins TRBV7-3 to TRBJ2-5; the match to TRBD1 covers 9 bases. This CDR3 comprises 14 residues. CDR1 SGHTA and CDR2 FQGTGA come from the germline V gene. V dropped 5 bases and J dropped 5; count of bases not matched to a gene: 6. The CDR3 DNA sequence: TGTGCCAGCAGCCTTTCTGACAGGGGGGAGACCCAGTACTTC. Amino acids: CASSLSDRGETQYF.

The chain couples TRBV15 to TRBJ1-5; the match to TRBD1 covers 7 bases. V was clipped by 1 base and J by 0 bases; unmatched bases: 3. Germline CDR1 reads LNHNV; CDR2 reads YYDKDF (reference sequence). There are 16 residues in the CDR3. The CDR3 protein is CATSRGGTASNQPQHF. The CDR3 DNA sequence: TGTGCCACCAGCAGAGGAGGGACAGCTAGCAATCAGCCCCAGCATTTT.

The J gene is TRBJ2-7, the V gene TRBV11-3, with 8 positions matching TRBD1. Germline lookup yields CDR1 SGHNT and CDR2 YENEEA. The CDR3 contains 15 residues. The V and J ends lost 5 bases and 5 bases, in that order; junction bases with no gene match: 11. The CDR3 bases are TGTGCCAGCAGCCCTAATCCAGGGGGCTTCCACGAGCAGTACTTC. Encoded protein: CASSPNPGGFHEQYF.

This rearrangement joins TRBV7-2 to TRBJ1-6, with 7 bases identical to TRBD1. Germline CDR1 SGHTA, CDR2 FQGNSA. V lost 3 bases, J lost 3 bases, and 2 bases stayed unmatched. The CDR3 has 15 residues. The CDR3 DNA is TGTGCCAGCAGCTTGCAGGGGGGCTATAATTCACCCCTCCACTTT. Amino acid sequence: CASSLQGGYNSPLHF.

This rearrangement joins TRBV9 to TRBJ1-1; weak D call: TRBD1 (5 bases). V lost 0 bases to trimming and J lost 3 bases, with 9 bases between them. Germline V CDR1 and CDR2: SGDLS, YYNGEE. This CDR3 spans 14 amino acids. The CDR3 here is CASSVAGRDTEAFF. For the CDR3, the DNA is TGTGCCAGCAGCGTAGCGGGCAGGGACACTGAAGCTTTCTTT.

V usage is TRBV6-7 and J usage is TRBJ1-1, with a weak D call TRBD1 (6 bases). TRBV6-7 is an ORF; its function is uncertain. Trimming removed 2 bases at V and 6 bases at J, with 13 bases between. CDR3 length: 14 residues. CDR3 in DNA: TGTGCCAGCAGTTACGTGGGGGCGGGCCCTGAAGCTTTCTTT. Its protein is CASSYVGAGPEAFF.

The V and J genes are TRBV9 and TRBJ2-5, with 9 positions matching TRBD2. Germline CDR1 reads SGDLS; CDR2 reads YYNGEE. With V trimmed by 0 bases and J by 5 bases, 8 bases remained unmatched. The CDR3 length is 16 residues. The CDR3 region is CASSVALREGRETQYF. The CDR3 DNA is TGTGCCAGCAGCGTAGCTCTGCGGGAGGGCCGGGAGACCCAGTACTTC. The variable domain in full, completed from reference TRBV9 and TRBJ2-5, reads DSGVTQTPKHLITATGQRVTLRCSPRSGDLSVYWYQQSLDQGLQFLIQYYNGEERAKGNILERFSAQQFPDLHSELNLSSLELGDSALYFCASSVALREGRETQYFGPGTRLLVL.

The chain joins TRBV5-1 to TRBJ2-1; a possible D gene is TRBD2 (8 bases). CDR1 SGHRS and CDR2 YFSETQ come from the germline V gene. The V and J ends lost 3 bases and 1 base respectively, with 26 bases between them. This CDR3 has 20 amino acids. The CDR3 loop is CASSSFRDSGGIASYNEQFF. The DNA for the CDR3 is TGCGCCAGCAGCTCCTTCAGGGACAGCGGGGGTATAGCGTCCTACAATGAGCAGTTCTTC. Together with reference TRBV5-1 and TRBJ2-1, the CDR3 gives the full variable domain: KAGVTQTPRYLIKTRGQQVTLSCSPISGHRSVSWYQQTPGQGLQFLFEYFSETQRNKGNFPGRFSGRQFSNSRSEMNVSTLELGDSALYLCASSSFRDSGGIASYNEQFFGPGTRLTVL.

The rearrangement uses TRBV6-6 and TRBJ2-1; TRBD2 might be the D (5 bases). The CDR3 has 12 amino acids. Trimming took 0 bases from V and 16 from J, leaving 13 bases between them. The germline CDR1 and CDR2 sequences are MNHNY and SVGAGI (reference sequence). The CDR3 DNA sequence: TGTGCCAGCAGTTACTCCGGGAAATGGGGATTCTTC. Residues: CASSYSGKWGFF.

The chain carries TRBV4-3 and TRBJ2-2; 8 nucleotides agree with TRBD1. The ends lost 4 bases at V and 6 bases at J; junction bases unmatched: 13. Germline V gene lookup returns CDR1 LGHNA and CDR2 YSLEER. There are 17 residues in the CDR3. DNA of the CDR3: TGCGCCAGCAGCCCAAAGCCAGGGGGCCCGAAGCCCGGGGAGCTGTTTTTT. This codes for CASSPKPGGPKPGELFF.

This chain joins TRBV19 and TRBJ2-2; possibly TRBD1 for D (6 bases). V was shortened by 6 bases and J by 3 bases, with 14 bases between the two germline ends. Germline V gives CDR1 LNHDA, CDR2 SQIVND (reference sequence). The CDR3 length is 15 residues. The DNA for the CDR3 is TGTGCCAGTAGCCCCGCACAGGGTTACACCGGGGAGCTGTTTTTT. The encoded protein is CASSPAQGYTGELFF.

V is TRBV2 and J is TRBJ2-7; D remains unclear. V was shortened by 4 bases and J by 3 bases, with 16 bases between the two germline ends. CDR3 length: 15 residues. From germline, CDR1 is SNHLY and CDR2 FYNNEI. CDR3 sequence (DNA): TGTGCCAGCAGTGTACCCCCCCCGGAGTACTACGAGCAGTACTTC. It encodes CASSVPPPEYYEQYF. Full variable domain (rest looked up from reference TRBV2 and TRBJ2-7): EPEVTQTPSHQVTQMGQEVILRCVPISNHLYFYWYRQILGQKVEFLVSFYNNEISEKSEIFDDQFSVERPDGSNFTLKIRSTKLEDSAMYFCASSVPPPEYYEQYFGPGTRLTVT.

The V call is TRBV7-6, the J call TRBJ2-1; 7 positions agree with TRBD2. The length of the CDR3 is 15 residues. The germline CDR1 and CDR2 sequences are SGHVS and FNYEAQ. J gave up 7 bases and V 5 bases, and 11 bases lay outside the gene matches. The CDR3 nucleotides are TGTGCCAGCAGCCCCATGTCGGGAGGTAGGAATGAGCAGTTCTTC. It translates to CASSPMSGGRNEQFF.

This chain uses TRBV15 with TRBJ1-2; the match to TRBD1 covers 9 bases. The J segment lost 4 bases and the V segment lost 1 base, leaving 4 bases of the junction unmatched. This CDR3 is built from 15 residues. Germline assignment: CDR1 LNHNV and CDR2 YYDKDF (reference sequence). CDR3 in DNA: TGTGCCACCAGCAGAGGGACAGGGGCCAGCTATGGCTACACCTTC. It is translated as CATSRGTGASYGYTF.

The gene calls are TRBV24-1 and TRBJ2-1, with 10 bases aligning to TRBD2. The CDR3 is made up of 16 amino acids. V gave up 6 bases and J gave up 1 base; unmatched junction bases: 5. The V gene's germline CDR1 is KGHDR and CDR2 SFDVKD. Here the CDR3 DNA reads TGTGCCACCAGTACTGGAGCGGGAGGGTCCTACAATGAGCAGTTCTTC. This gives the protein CATSTGAGGSYNEQFF.